Listed here are 16 T cell receptor beta chains from one sample, sequenced in a study of blood T cell repertoires in COVID-19. Assay used: immunoSEQ multiplex PCR; TCRdb lists only in-frame clones, some missing. The sample lists around 97,000 clones; more than 85% were seen once. Sequenced sample: peripheral blood. Source of these receptors: a human donor in a cohort sampled during active COVID-19.

V usage is TRBV10-3 and J usage is TRBJ1-1; D perhaps matches TRBD1 (6 bases). CDR1 and CDR2 (germline): ENHRY, SYGVKD. Deletions cut 7 bases from V and 2 bases from J, with 14 bases between. CDR3 size: 14 residues. The CDR3 loop reads CAITAAGENTEAFF. CDR3 nucleotides: TGTGCCATCACCGCAGCAGGGGAAAACACTGAAGCTTTCTTT.

The chain couples TRBV5-4 to TRBJ2-7; D possibly corresponds to TRBD2 (6 bases). The V end lost 7 bases, the J end lost 0 bases, and 17 bases lay between the germline ends. This CDR3 is 15 amino acids long. Germline loops: CDR1 SGHNT, CDR2 YYREEE (reference sequence). The CDR3 spells CASARRGTASYEQYF. The DNA of the CDR3 is TGTGCCAGCGCAAGGAGGGGAACAGCCTCCTACGAGCAGTACTTC. Full variable domain (remainder filled in from reference TRBV5-4 and TRBJ2-7): ETGVTQSPTHLIKTRGQQVTLRCSSQSGHNTVSWYQQALGQGPQFIFQYYREEENGRGNFPPRFSGLQFPNYSSELNVNALELDDSALYLCASARRGTASYEQYFGPGTRLTVT.

The rearrangement links TRBV18 to TRBJ2-5; 7 bases are shared with TRBD1. Trimming cost V 5 bases and J 4 bases; bases outside gene matches: 4. Germline CDR1 KGHSH, CDR2 LQKENI. This CDR3 is 13 amino acids long. The CDR3 spells CASSSDRVETQYF. In nucleotides, the CDR3 is TGTGCCAGCTCATCCGACAGGGTAGAGACCCAGTACTTC.

The chain combines TRBV28 with TRBJ1-2; D may be TRBD1 (5 bases). This CDR3 is built from 13 residues. Trimming cost V 6 bases and J 7 bases, with 15 bases left between them. Germline CDR1 is MDHEN and CDR2 is SYDVKM. In DNA, the CDR3 is TGTGCCAGCAGGGGAACAGGTTACCCTGGCTACACCTTC. The encoded protein is CASRGTGYPGYTF.

This clone was counted between two and nine times. This chain links TRBV7-9 with TRBJ2-1, with 7 bases identical to TRBD1. The CDR3 runs to 16 residues. The ends lost 6 bases at V and 0 bases at J; junction bases unmatched: 8. Germline V gene data show CDR1 as SEHNR and CDR2 as FQNEAQ (reference sequence). The DNA for the CDR3 is TGTGCCAGCAGTCCCAAACAGGGGAGCTCCTACAATGAGCAGTTCTTC. Protein sequence: CASSPKQGSSYNEQFF.

The rearrangement links TRBV19 to TRBJ1-5; no definite D call. Germline assignment: CDR1 LNHDA and CDR2 SQIVND (reference sequence). There are 19 residues in the CDR3. V was cut by 1 base and J by 3 bases, with 22 bases left in between. CDR3 sequence: CASSIARPSGAGYNQPQHF. The CDR3 region has the DNA TGTGCCAGTAGTATAGCGCGCCCATCGGGCGCGGGATACAATCAGCCCCAGCATTTT.

V gene TRBV7-2 combines with J gene TRBJ2-7; 7 positions agree with TRBD2. The germline V gene encodes CDR1 SGHTA and CDR2 FQGNSA. Trimming at V came to 5 bases and at J to 6 bases, leaving 10 bases not matched to a gene. The length of the CDR3 is 14 residues. The CDR3 nucleotides are TGTGCCAGCAGCCGGGACTATCTCAACGGCGAGCAGTACTTC. Protein product: CASSRDYLNGEQYF.

This rearrangement joins TRBV6-6 to TRBJ2-3; TRBD2 aligns across 10 bases. After removal of 5 bases from V and 1 base from J, the junction contained 9 bases not matched to a gene. CDR1 is MNHNY, CDR2 SVGAGI, per germline (reference sequence). The CDR3 consists of 17 residues. CDR3 DNA: TGTGCCAGCAGTCTTCGCGGGCTAGCGGGGGGCACAGATACGCAGTATTTT. Amino acids: CASSLRGLAGGTDTQYF.

J is TRBJ2-1 and V is TRBV9; D possibly corresponds to TRBD2 (7 bases). The CDR3 consists of 15 residues. Per germline, CDR1 SGDLS and CDR2 YYNGEE. Deletions cut 0 bases from V and 6 bases from J, with 13 bases between. The CDR3 here is CASSVGWGGRNEQFF. The CDR3 nucleotides read TGTGCCAGCAGCGTAGGTTGGGGGGGCCGCAATGAGCAGTTCTTC.

The chain employs TRBV27 and TRBJ2-5; D may be TRBD1 (6 bases). V dropped 8 bases and J dropped 1 base, with 8 bases sitting between them. The CDR3 contains 12 residues. CDR1 MNHEY and CDR2 SMNVEV come from the germline V gene (reference sequence). The CDR3 bases are TGTGCCAGCGGGGGCCTCCAAGAGACCCAGTACTTC. Encoded protein: CASGGLQETQYF.

A note on this clone: The junction does not match germline at one end; this may be a read error. V gene TRBV7-7 combines with J gene TRBJ2-7; 9 positions match TRBD2. This CDR3 region has 13 residues. CDR1 SSHAT and CDR2 FNYEAQ come from the germline V gene (reference sequence). The CDR3, as DNA: TGTGCTAGCAGCTTAGAAGCGGGAGGAGAGCAGTACTTC. Protein: CASSLEAGGEQYF.

This chain links TRBV2 with TRBJ1-6; D remains unclear. The length of the CDR3 is 16 residues. V was trimmed by 2 bases and J by 5 bases, leaving 13 bases between them. Germline V gene lookup returns CDR1 SNHLY and CDR2 FYNNEI. In nucleotides, the CDR3 is TGTGCCAGCAGTGAAAATGGGCACTTAGATAATTCACCCCTCCACTTT. Translating it yields CASSENGHLDNSPLHF. The entire variable domain, with the rest obtained from reference TRBV2 and TRBJ1-6, is as follows: EPEVTQTPSHQVTQMGQEVILRCVPISNHLYFYWYRQILGQKVEFLVSFYNNEISEKSEIFDDQFSVERPDGSNFTLKIRSTKLEDSAMYFCASSENGHLDNSPLHFGNGTRLTVT.

The chain joins TRBV15 to TRBJ2-1; possibly TRBD2 for D (6 bases). Trimming left V 5 bases short and J 9 bases short, with 17 bases between. The CDR3 is 14 amino acids. Germline CDR1 reads LNHNV; CDR2 reads YYDKDF (reference sequence). CDR3 in amino acids: CATSPRLGGVEQFF. CDR3 DNA sequence: TGTGCCACCAGCCCACGTTTGGGGGGAGTTGAGCAGTTCTTC. Full variable domain (rest looked up from reference TRBV15 and TRBJ2-1): DAMVIQNPRYQVTQFGKPVTLSCSQTLNHNVMYWYQQKSSQAPKLLFHYYDKDFNNEADTPDNFQSRRPNTSFCFLDIRSPGLGDTAMYLCATSPRLGGVEQFFGPGTRLTVL.

The V and J genes are TRBV20-1 and TRBJ2-3; TRBD2 aligns across 9 bases. V gave up 4 bases and J gave up 3 bases; unmatched junction bases: 8. This CDR3 region has 15 residues. Germline assignment: CDR1 DFQATT and CDR2 SNEGSKA (reference sequence). CDR3 sequence: CSATELAGTTDTQYF. As DNA, the CDR3 is TGCAGTGCTACTGAGCTAGCGGGGACGACAGATACGCAGTATTTT.

The chain couples TRBV9 to TRBJ2-2; weak D call: TRBD2 (6 bases). CDR1 is SGDLS, CDR2 YYNGEE, per germline. Trimming cost V 4 bases and J 1 base, with 23 bases left between them. The CDR3 runs to 19 residues. The CDR3 DNA reads TGTGCCAGCAGCACCCACCTAAAGGTAGCGGAGCTGAACACCGGGGAGCTGTTTTTT. It encodes CASSTHLKVAELNTGELFF.

This clone was seen only a few times. V gene TRBV28 combines with J gene TRBJ1-2; TRBD1 might be the D (6 bases). Trimming cost V 8 bases and J 0 bases, with 19 bases left between them. The CDR3 totals 16 residues. Germline assignment: CDR1 MDHEN and CDR2 SYDVKM. The CDR3 nucleotides read TGTGCCAGCTCTACCCCCAGGGGAGAACCTAACTATGGCTACACCTTC. Protein product: CASSTPRGEPNYGYTF.